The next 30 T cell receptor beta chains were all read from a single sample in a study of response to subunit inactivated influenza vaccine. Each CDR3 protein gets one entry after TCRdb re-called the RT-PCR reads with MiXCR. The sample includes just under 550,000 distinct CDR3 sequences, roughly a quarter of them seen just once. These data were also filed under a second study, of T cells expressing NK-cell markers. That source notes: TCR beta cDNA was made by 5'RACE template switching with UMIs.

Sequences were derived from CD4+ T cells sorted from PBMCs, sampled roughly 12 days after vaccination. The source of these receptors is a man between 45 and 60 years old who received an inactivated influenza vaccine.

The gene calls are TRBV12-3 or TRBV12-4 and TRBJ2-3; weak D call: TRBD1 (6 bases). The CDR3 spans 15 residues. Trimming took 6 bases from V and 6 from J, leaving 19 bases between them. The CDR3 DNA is TGTGCCAGCAGCCCCATAAGGGGGTCTTCCGATACGCAGTATTTT. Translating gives CASSPIRGSSDTQYF.

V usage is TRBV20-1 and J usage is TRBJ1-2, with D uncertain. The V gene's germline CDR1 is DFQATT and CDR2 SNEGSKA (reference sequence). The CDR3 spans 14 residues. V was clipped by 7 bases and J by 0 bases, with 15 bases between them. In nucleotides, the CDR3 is TGCAGTGTTACAGAGGCCAGTTCTAACTATGGCTACACCTTC. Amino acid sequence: CSVTEASSNYGYTF.

This CDR3 is CASSDGRSYGYTF. CDR3 sequence (DNA): TGTGCCAGCAGTGATGGCAGATCCTATGGCTACACCTTC. The chain joins TRBV2 to TRBJ1-2; D unresolved. The length of the CDR3 is 13 residues. Germline lookup yields CDR1 SNHLY and CDR2 FYNNEI. The V and J ends lost 3 bases and 4 bases respectively, with 9 bases between them.

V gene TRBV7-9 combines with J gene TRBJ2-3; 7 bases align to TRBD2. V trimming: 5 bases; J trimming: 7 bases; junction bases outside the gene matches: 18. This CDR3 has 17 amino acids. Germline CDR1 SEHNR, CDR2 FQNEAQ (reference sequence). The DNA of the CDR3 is TGTGCCAGCAGCCGACCAGTGGGACTAAAGGGAGCACATACGCAGTATTTT. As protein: CASSRPVGLKGAHTQYF.

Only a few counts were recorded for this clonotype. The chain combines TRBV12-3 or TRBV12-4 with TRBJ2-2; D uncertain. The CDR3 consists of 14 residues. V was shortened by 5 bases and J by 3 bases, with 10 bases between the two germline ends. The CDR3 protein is CASSTLRDTGELFF. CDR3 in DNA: TGTGCCAGCAGTACACTACGGGACACCGGGGAGCTGTTTTTT.

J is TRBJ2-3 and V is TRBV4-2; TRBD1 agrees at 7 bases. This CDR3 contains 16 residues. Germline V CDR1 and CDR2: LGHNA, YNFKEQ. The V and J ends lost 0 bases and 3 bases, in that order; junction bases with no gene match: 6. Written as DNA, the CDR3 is TGTGCCAGCAGCCAAGATCTACAGGGGAGTACAGATACGCAGTATTTT. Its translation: CASSQDLQGSTDTQYF.

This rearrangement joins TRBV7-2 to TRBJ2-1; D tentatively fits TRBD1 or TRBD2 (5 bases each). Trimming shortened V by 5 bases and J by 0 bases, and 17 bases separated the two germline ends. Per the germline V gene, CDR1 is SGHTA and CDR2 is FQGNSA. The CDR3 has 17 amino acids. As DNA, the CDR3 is TGTGCCAGCAGCCACCCATCGGGACGTGTCTCCTACAATGAGCAGTTCTTC. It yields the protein CASSHPSGRVSYNEQFF.

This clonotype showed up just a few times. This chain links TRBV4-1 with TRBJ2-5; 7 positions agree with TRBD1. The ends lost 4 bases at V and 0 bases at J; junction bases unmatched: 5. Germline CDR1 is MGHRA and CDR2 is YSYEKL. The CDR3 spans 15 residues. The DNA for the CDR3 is TGCGCCAGCAGCCCAAGGGACAGCAACCAAGAGACCCAGTACTTC. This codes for CASSPRDSNQETQYF.

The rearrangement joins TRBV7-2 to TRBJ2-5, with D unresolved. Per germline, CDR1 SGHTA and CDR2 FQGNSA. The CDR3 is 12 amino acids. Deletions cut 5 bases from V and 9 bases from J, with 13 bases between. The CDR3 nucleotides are TGTGCCAGCAGCCCCTTGGGCCTTCCCCAGTACTTC. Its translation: CASSPLGLPQYF.

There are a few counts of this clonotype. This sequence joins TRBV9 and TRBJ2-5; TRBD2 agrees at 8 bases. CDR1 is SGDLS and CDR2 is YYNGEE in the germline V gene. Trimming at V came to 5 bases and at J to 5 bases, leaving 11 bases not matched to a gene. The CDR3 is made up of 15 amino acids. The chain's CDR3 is CASSYGTSVTETQYF. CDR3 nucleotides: TGTGCCAGCAGTTATGGGACTAGTGTTACGGAGACCCAGTACTTC.

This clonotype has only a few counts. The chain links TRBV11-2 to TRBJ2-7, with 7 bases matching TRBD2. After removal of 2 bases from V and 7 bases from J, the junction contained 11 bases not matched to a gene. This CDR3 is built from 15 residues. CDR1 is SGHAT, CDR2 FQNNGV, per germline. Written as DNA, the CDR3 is TGTGCCAGCAGCTTATTAGGGACCAGGCGGGGGGAGCAGTACTTC. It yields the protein CASSLLGTRRGEQYF.

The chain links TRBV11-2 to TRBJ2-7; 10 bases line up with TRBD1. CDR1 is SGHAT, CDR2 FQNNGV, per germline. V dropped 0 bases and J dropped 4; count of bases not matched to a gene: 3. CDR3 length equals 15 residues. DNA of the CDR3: TGTGCCAGCAGCTTAGAAAAGGGACAGGGGTACGAGCAGTACTTC. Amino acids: CASSLEKGQGYEQYF.

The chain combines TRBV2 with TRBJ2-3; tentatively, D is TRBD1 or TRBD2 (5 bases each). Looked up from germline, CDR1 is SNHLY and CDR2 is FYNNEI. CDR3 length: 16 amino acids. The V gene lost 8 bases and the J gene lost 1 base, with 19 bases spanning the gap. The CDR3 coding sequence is TGTGCCAGCTCCAAAGAGGGGACGCCGGGCACAGATACGCAGTATTTT. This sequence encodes CASSKEGTPGTDTQYF.

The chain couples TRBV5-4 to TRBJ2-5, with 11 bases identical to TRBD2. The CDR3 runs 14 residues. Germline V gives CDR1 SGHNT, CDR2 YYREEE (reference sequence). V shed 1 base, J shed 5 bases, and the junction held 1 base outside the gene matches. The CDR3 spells CASSLWTSGETQYF. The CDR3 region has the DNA TGTGCCAGCAGCTTGTGGACTAGCGGGGAGACCCAGTACTTC.

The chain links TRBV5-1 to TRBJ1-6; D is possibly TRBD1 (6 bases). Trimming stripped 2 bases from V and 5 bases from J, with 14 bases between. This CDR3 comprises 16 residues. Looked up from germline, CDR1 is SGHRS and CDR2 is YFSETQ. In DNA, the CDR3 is TGCGCCAGCAGCTTAAGTTTCGGGACACATAATTCACCCCTCCACTTT. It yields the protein CASSLSFGTHNSPLHF.

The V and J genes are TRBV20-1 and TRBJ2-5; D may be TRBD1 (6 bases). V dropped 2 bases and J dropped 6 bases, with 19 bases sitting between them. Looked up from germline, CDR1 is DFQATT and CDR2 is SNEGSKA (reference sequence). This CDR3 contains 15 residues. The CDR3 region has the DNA TGCAGTGCTAGATCCGCGAGGACAGCGGAAAAGACCCAGTACTTC. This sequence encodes CSARSARTAEKTQYF.

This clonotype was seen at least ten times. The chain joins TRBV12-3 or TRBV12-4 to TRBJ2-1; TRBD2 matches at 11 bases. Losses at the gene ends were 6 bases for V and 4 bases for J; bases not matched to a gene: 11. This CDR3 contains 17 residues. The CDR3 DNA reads TGTGCCAGCAGCTTTATAGCGGGGGGGCTATTTTACAATGAGCAGTTCTTC. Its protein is CASSFIAGGLFYNEQFF.

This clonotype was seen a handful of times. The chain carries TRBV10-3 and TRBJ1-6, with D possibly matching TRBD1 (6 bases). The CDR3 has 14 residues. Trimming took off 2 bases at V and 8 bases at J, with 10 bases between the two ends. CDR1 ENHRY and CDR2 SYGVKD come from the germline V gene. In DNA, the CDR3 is TGTGCCATCAGTGAGGGACAGTCCGATTCACCCCTCCACTTT. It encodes CAISEGQSDSPLHF.

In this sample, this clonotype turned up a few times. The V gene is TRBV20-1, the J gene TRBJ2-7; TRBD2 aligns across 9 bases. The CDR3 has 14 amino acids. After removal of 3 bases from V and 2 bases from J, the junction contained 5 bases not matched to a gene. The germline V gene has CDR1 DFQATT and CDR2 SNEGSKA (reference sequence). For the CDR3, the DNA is TGCAGTGCTAGTAGCGGGGGCCCAGCCTACGAGCAGTACTTC. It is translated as CSASSGGPAYEQYF.

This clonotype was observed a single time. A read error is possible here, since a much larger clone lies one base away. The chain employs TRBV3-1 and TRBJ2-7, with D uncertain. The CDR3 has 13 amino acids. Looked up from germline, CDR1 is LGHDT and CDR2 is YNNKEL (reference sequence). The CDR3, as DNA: TGTGCCAGCAGACAAGGCCCCTGGGACGAGCAGTACTTC. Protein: CASRQGPWDEQYF.

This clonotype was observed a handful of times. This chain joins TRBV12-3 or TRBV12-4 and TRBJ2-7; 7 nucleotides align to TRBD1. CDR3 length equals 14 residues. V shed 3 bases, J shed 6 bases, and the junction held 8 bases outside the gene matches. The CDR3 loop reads CASSLRGGEGEQYF. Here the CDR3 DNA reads TGTGCCAGCAGTTTGCGAGGGGGCGAGGGCGAGCAGTACTTC.

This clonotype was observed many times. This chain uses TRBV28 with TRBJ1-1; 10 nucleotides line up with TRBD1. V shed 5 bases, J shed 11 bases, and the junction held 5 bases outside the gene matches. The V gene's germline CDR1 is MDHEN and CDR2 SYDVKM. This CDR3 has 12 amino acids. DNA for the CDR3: TGTGCCAGCAGTCGGGACAGGGGTCGTGCTTTCTTT. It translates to CASSRDRGRAFF.

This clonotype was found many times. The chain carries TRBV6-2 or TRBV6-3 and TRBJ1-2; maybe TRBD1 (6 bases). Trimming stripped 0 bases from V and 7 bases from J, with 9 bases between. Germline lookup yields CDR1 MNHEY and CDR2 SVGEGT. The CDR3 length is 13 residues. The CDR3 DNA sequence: TGTGCCAGCAGTTACTCGGCAGGGGTTGGCTACACCTTC. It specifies CASSYSAGVGYTF.

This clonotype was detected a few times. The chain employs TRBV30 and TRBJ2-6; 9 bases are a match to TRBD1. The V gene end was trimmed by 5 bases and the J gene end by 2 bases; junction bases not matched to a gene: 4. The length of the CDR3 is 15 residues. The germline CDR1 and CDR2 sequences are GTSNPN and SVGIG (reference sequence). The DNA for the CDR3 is TGTGCCTGGGGGACAGGGTATACTGGGGCCAACGTCCTGACTTTC. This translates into CAWGTGYTGANVLTF.

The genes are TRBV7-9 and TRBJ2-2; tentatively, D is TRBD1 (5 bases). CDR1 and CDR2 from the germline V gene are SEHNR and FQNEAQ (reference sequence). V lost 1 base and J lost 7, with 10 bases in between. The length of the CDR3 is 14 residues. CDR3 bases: TGTGCCAGCAGCTTAGAAGGACATATCGGGGAGCTGTTTTTT. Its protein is CASSLEGHIGELFF.

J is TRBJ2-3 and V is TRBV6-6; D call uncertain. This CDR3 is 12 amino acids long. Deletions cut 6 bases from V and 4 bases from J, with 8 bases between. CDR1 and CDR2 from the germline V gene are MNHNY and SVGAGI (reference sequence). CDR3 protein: CASRKSADTQYF. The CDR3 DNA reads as TGTGCCAGCAGGAAATCGGCAGATACGCAGTATTTT.

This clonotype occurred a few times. CDR3 bases: TGTGCCAGCAGTTGGACCTCGCTTCAGTTCTTC. This encodes CASSWTSLQFF. The rearrangement uses TRBV2 and TRBJ2-1; D is unclear. With 5 bases removed from V and 13 bases from J, the gap between germline ends came to 12 bases. The CDR3 loop spans 11 amino acids. CDR1 is SNHLY, CDR2 FYNNEI, per germline.

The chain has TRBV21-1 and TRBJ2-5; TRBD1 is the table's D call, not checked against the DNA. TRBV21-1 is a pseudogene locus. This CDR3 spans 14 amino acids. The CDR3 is CASPPRTGVETQYF. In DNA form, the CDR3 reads TGTGCCAGCCCCCCCAGGACAGGGGTTGAGACCCAGTACTTC.

CDR3 protein: CASSSYQGAPTAEFF. The CDR3 bases are TGTGCCAGCAGCTCATACCAGGGGGCACCAACGGCTGAGTTCTTC. The chain joins TRBV12-3 or TRBV12-4 to TRBJ2-1, with 8 positions matching TRBD1. The J segment lost 14 bases and the V segment lost 6 bases, leaving 18 bases of the junction unmatched. The CDR3 consists of 15 residues.

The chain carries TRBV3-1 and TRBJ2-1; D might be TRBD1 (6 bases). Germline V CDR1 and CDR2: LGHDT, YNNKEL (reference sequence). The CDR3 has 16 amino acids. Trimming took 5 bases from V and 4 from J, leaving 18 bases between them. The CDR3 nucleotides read TGTGCCAGCAGCATACGAGGGGGATATTGGTACAATGAGCAGTTCTTC. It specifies CASSIRGGYWYNEQFF.